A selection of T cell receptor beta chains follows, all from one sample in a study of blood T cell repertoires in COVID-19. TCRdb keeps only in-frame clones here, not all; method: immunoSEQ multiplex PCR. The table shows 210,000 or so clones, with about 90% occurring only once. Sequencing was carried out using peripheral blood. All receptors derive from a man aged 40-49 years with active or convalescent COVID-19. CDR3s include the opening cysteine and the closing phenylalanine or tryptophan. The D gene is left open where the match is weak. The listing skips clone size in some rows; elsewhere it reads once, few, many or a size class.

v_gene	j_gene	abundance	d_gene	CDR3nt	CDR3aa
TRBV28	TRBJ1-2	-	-	TGTGCCAGCAGTTTGGGCAACTATGGCTACACCTTC	CASSLGNYGYTF
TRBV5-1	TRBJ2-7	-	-	TGCGCCAGCAGCCCCCCGGGGGGCAGGGAGGTGGGTGAGCAGTACTTC	CASSPPGGREVGEQYF
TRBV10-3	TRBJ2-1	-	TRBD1	TGTGCCATCAGTGAGTCAACAGGGGCCAATGAGCAGTTCTTC	CAISESTGANEQFF
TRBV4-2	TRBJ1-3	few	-	TGTGCCAGCAGCCAAGAGGGGGGGCGGGACACCATATATTTT	CASSQEGGRDTIYF
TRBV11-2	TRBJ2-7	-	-	TGTGCCAGCAGCCTGGCCTCCTACGAGCAGTACTTC	CASSLASYEQYF
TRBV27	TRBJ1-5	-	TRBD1	TGTGCCAGCGCAACCGGGACAGTCAATCAGCCCCAGCATTTT	CASATGTVNQPQHF
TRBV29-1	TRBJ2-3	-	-	TGCAGCTCAGGGGCAGATACGCAGTATTTT	CSSGADTQYF
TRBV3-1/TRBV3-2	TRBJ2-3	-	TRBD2	TGTGCCAGCAGCCAAGAACTAGCGGGAACAGATACGCAGTATTTT	CASSQELAGTDTQYF
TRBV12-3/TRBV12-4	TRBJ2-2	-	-	TGTGCCAGCAGTCGCCACGGTGGCGGGGAGCTGTTTTTT	CASSRHGGGELFF
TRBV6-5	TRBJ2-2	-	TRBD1	TGTGCCAGCAGCACAACAGGGGACACCGGGGAGCTGTTTTTT	CASSTTGDTGELFF
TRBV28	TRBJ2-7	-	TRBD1	TGTGCCAGCAGGATTGCCGGGACAGGGGCCGAGCAGTACTTC	CASRIAGTGAEQYF
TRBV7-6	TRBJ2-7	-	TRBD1	TGTGCCAGCAGCCCCGGGGACAGCTCCTACGAGCAGTACTTC	CASSPGDSSYEQYF
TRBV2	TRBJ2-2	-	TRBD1	TGTGCCAGCACCCGTAGGGGGCCTTTGAACCCCGGGGAGCTGTTTTTT	CASTRRGPLNPGELFF
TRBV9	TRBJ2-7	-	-	TGTGCCAGCAGCTCCAGGGGCTACGAGCAGTACTTC	CASSSRGYEQYF
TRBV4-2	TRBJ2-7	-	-	TGTGCCAGCAGCCAAGAGAAATTTACGGGCTACGAGCAGTACTTC	CASSQEKFTGYEQYF
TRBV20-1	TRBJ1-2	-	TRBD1	TGCAGTGCTAGAGGCCCGGACAGGAAATCCTTC	CSARGPDRKSF
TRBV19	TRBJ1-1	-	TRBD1	TGTGCCAGTAGTTCCCCTCAGGACAGGCTGAACACTGAAGCTTTCTTT	CASSSPQDRLNTEAFF
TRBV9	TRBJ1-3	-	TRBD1	TGTGCCAGCAGCCCATGGACAGGGGGCTCTGGAAACACCATATATTTT	CASSPWTGGSGNTIYF
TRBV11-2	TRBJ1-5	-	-	TGTGCCAGCAGCCCAGGAAGTTATCAGCCCCAGCATTTT	CASSPGSYQPQHF
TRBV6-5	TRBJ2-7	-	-	TGTGCCAGCAGTTCCACCTACGAGCAGTACTTC	CASSSTYEQYF